A selection of T cell receptor beta chains follows, all from one sample in a study of T cells after yellow fever vaccination. Via MiXCR, TCRdb re-called the 5' RACE reads, giving one row per CDR3 protein. This table has roughly 96,000 distinct CDR3 sequences, about 8.2% appearing once. Material: CD8+ T cells not binding an NS4B(214-222) dextramer, sorted from PBMCs, obtained less than 16 days after the first yellow fever vaccination. These receptor sequences come from a man aged 18 to 30 who received the YFV17D yellow fever vaccine. Both conserved end residues are part of each CDR3. Each record gives: J gene, V gene, clone size, D gene, CDR3 protein, CDR3 DNA. The D gene is left open where the match is weak. Not all rows give a size; the values are once, few, many and, for expanded clones, a class.

TRBJ1-5,TRBV7-9,few,NA,CASRSGSNQPQHF,TGTGCCAGCAGGTCGGGAAGCAATCAGCCCCAGCATTTT
TRBJ2-1,TRBV15,few,NA,CATSREMNEQFF,TGTGCCACCAGCAGAGAGATGAATGAGCAGTTCTTC
TRBJ2-1,TRBV7-8,many,TRBD2,CASSPSGGADEQFF,TGTGCCAGCAGCCCCAGCGGGGGGGCTGATGAGCAGTTCTTC
TRBJ1-1,TRBV7-9,NA,NA,CASSLVGEAFF,TGTGCCAGCAGCTTAGTTGGTGAAGCTTTCTTT
TRBJ1-2,TRBV15,NA,NA,CATSRDRGYGYTF,TGTGCCACCAGCAGAGACAGGGGCTATGGCTACACCTTC
TRBJ2-6,TRBV6-1,NA,NA,CASSNAVSGANVLTF,TGTGCCAGCAGTAACGCGGTGTCAGGGGCCAACGTCCTGACTTTC
TRBJ2-3,TRBV20-1,many,NA,CSAVDSFLTDTQYF,TGCAGTGCTGTTGACAGTTTTCTGACAGATACGCAGTATTTT
TRBJ1-2,TRBV4-3,NA,TRBD1,CASSQERTGAYYGYTF,TGCGCCAGCAGCCAGGAAAGGACAGGGGCGTACTATGGCTACACCTTC
TRBJ1-3,TRBV9,NA,TRBD1,CASSGTPGQGSHSGNTIYF,TGTGCCAGCAGCGGGACCCCGGGACAGGGCTCTCACTCTGGAAACACCATATATTTT
TRBJ2-7,TRBV27,few,TRBD1,CASSLTGRGSPYEQYF,TGTGCCAGCAGTCTAACAGGCAGGGGGTCCCCCTACGAGCAGTACTTC
TRBJ2-7,TRBV27,few,TRBD2,CASRALWGGTYEQYF,TGTGCCAGCCGAGCCCTCTGGGGGGGAACCTACGAGCAGTACTTC
TRBJ2-7,TRBV19,NA,NA,CASSSPQLSYEQYF,TGTGCCAGTAGTTCACCACAGCTTTCCTACGAGCAGTACTTC
TRBJ1-2,TRBV12-3/TRBV12-4,few,NA,CASTLGGGSYYGYTF,TGTGCCAGCACCCTGGGCGGGGGATCCTACTATGGCTACACCTTC
TRBJ2-5,TRBV12-3/TRBV12-4,NA,TRBD2,CASSDIAGRRQTQYF,TGTGCCAGCAGCGACATAGCGGGTCGGAGGCAGACCCAGTACTTC
TRBJ2-2,TRBV6-1,few,TRBD1,CASSKTGGASGELFF,TGTGCCAGCAGCAAAACAGGGGGCGCGAGCGGGGAGCTGTTTTTT